Below, 8 T cell receptor beta chains from the same sample are listed, as sequenced in a study of regulatory T cells in long-lasting Graves disease. Relying on iRepertoire HTBI primers and Arm-PCR of CDR3 regions, the team built TCR beta libraries. TCRdb called the multiplex PCR reads again in MiXCR, with one record for every CDR3 protein. The sample consists of 420,000 or so distinct CDR3 sequences, 23% of them appearing once. Time point given: persistent/refractory GD, antithyroid drugs over 5 years with positive TRAb. Following extraction of RNA from PBMCs, that RNA was used to make the TCR library. The material sequenced was peripheral blood mononuclear cells (PBMCs), taken when the disease was refractory, from a patient treated with antithyroid drugs. Receptors were obtained from a female donor with Graves disease.

This clonotype has more than one count but fewer than ten. The CDR3 DNA sequence: TGTGCCAGCAGCTCGGCGACCGGGACAGGGGCCTACGAGCAGTACTTC. It specifies CASSSATGTGAYEQYF. J is TRBJ2-7 and V is TRBV7-2; the match to TRBD1 covers 10 bases. The CDR3 extends over 16 amino acids. The germline V gene has CDR1 SGHTA and CDR2 FQGNSA. V was clipped by 4 bases and J by 2 bases; unmatched bases: 8.

The J gene is TRBJ2-7, the V gene TRBV5-1; 8 bases fit TRBD1. V gave up 3 bases and J gave up 2 bases; unmatched junction bases: 7. This CDR3 spans 15 amino acids. Germline V gene lookup returns CDR1 SGHRS and CDR2 YFSETQ. Here the CDR3 DNA reads TGCGCCAGCAGCTCTCGGACAGGGATCACCTACGAGCAGTACTTC. Its translation is CASSSRTGITYEQYF.

Remarks on this clonotype: As the CDR3 is not closed by the conserved phenylalanine or tryptophan, this likely results from a read error. The chain couples TRBV7-3 to TRBJ2-1; D possibly corresponds to TRBD2 (5 bases). This CDR3 is 13 amino acids long. Deletions cut 2 bases from V and 9 bases from J, with 11 bases between. Looked up from germline, CDR1 is SGHTA and CDR2 is FQGTGA. In DNA form, the CDR3 reads TGTGCCAGCAGCTTACAGAGAGGGAGTGAGCAGTTCCTC. This sequence encodes CASSLQRGSEQFL.

The rearrangement links TRBV25-1 to TRBJ1-2; D is ambiguous. The V end was cut by 4 bases, the J end by 5 bases, with 11 bases between. This CDR3 has 13 amino acids. Germline V gene data show CDR1 as MGHDK and CDR2 as SYGVNS. The CDR3 coding sequence is TGTGCCAGCAGTGGGTCCGATCAATATGGCTACACCTTC. Translated: CASSGSDQYGYTF.

The chain has TRBV14 and TRBJ2-7; D possibly corresponds to TRBD2 (7 bases). Per the germline V gene, CDR1 is SGHDN and CDR2 is FVKESK. Trimming removed 4 bases at V and 3 bases at J, with 13 bases between. The CDR3 extends over 14 amino acids. DNA for the CDR3: TGTGCCAGCAGCCCCAAGGGGGGGATCTACGAGCAGTACTTC. As protein: CASSPKGGIYEQYF.

The chain carries TRBV7-9 and TRBJ1-2; D is possibly TRBD1 (5 bases). This CDR3 comprises 13 residues. Germline loops: CDR1 SEHNR, CDR2 FQNEAQ (reference sequence). The germline V and J ends were trimmed by 4 bases and 2 bases, with 8 bases remaining between them. In nucleotides, the CDR3 is TGTGCCAGCAGCTCGACAGAGAACTATGGCTACACCTTC. This encodes CASSSTENYGYTF.

The table lists this clonotype with a few counts. The V and J genes are TRBV27 and TRBJ2-2, with D unclear. V was cut by 1 base and J by 7 bases, with 4 bases left in between. The CDR3 covers 12 residues. The germline V gene encodes CDR1 MNHEY and CDR2 SMNVEV (reference sequence). CDR3 region: CASSLWGGELFF. The CDR3 region has the DNA TGTGCCAGCAGTTTATGGGGCGGGGAGCTGTTTTTT.

The rearrangement links TRBV19 to TRBJ1-1; unclear D gene. CDR3 length: 13 residues. Trimming removed 4 bases at V and 4 bases at J, with 10 bases between. Per germline, CDR1 LNHDA and CDR2 SQIVND (reference sequence). CDR3 sequence reads: CASSNGPGTEAFF. DNA of the CDR3: TGTGCCAGTAGTAATGGACCTGGCACTGAAGCTTTCTTT.